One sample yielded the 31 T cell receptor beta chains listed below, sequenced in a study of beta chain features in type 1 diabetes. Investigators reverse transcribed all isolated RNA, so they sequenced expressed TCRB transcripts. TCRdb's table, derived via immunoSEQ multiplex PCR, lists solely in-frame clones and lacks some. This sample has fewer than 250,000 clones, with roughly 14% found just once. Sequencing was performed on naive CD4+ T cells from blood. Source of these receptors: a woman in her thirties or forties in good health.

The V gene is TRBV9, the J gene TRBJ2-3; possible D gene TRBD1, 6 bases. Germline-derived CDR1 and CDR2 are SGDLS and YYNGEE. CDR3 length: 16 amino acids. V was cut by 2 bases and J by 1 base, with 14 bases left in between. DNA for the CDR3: TGTGCCAGCAGCGTTTCCGTTGAGGGGGGCACAGATACGCAGTATTTT. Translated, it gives CASSVSVEGGTDTQYF.

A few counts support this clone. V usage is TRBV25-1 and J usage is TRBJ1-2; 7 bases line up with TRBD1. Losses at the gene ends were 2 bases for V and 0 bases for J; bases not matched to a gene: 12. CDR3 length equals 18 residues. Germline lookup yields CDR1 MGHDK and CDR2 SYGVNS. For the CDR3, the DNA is TGTGCCAGCAGTGAAGGGCCTCGACAGGGAGGATCTAACTATGGCTACACCTTC. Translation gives CASSEGPRQGGSNYGYTF.

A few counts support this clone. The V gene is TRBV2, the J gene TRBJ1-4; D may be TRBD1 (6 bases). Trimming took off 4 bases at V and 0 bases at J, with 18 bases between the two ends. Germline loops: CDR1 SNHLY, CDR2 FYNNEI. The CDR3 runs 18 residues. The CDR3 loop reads CASSGPGGQGATNEKLFF. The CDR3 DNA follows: TGTGCCAGCAGTGGGCCCGGGGGGCAGGGTGCAACTAATGAAAAACTGTTTTTT.

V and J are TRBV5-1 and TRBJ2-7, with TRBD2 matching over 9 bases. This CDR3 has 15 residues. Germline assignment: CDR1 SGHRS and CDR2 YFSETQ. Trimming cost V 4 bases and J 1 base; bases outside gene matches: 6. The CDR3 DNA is TGCGCCAGCAGCCATCCGGCGGGGGGGTCCTACGAGCAGTACTTC. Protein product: CASSHPAGGSYEQYF.

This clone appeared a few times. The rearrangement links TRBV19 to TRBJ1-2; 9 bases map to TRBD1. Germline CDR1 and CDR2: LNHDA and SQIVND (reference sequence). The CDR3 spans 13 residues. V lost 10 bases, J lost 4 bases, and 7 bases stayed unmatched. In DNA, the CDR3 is TGTGCCATAAAACCGGGACAGGGCTATGGCTACACCTTC. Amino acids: CAIKPGQGYGYTF.

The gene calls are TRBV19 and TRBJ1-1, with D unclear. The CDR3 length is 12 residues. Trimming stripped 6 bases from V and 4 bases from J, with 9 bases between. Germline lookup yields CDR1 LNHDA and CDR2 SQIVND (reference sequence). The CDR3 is CASSELSTEAFF. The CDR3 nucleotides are TGTGCCAGTAGCGAGTTGAGCACTGAAGCTTTCTTT.

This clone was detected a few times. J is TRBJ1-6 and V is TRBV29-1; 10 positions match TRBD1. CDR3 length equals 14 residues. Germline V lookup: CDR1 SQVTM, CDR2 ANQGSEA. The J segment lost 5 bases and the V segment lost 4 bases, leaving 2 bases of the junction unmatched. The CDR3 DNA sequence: TGCAGCGTTGCGGGGACAGGGGATAATTCACCCCTCCACTTT. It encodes CSVAGTGDNSPLHF.

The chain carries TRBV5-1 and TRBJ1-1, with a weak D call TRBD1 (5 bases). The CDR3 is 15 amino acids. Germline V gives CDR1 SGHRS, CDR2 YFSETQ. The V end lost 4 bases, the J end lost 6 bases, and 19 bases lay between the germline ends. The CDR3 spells CASSPSGLQASEAFF. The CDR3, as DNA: TGCGCCAGCAGCCCGTCGGGACTCCAAGCCTCTGAAGCTTTCTTT.

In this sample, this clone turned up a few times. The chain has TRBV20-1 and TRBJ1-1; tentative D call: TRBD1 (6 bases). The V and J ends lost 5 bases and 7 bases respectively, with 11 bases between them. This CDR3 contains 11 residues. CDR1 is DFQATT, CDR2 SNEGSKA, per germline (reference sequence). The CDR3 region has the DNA TGCAGTGCTGCAACAGGGCATGAAGCTTTCTTT. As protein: CSAATGHEAFF.

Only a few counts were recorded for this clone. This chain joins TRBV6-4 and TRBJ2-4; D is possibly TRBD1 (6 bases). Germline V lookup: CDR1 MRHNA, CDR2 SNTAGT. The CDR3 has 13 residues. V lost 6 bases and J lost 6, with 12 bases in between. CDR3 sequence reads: CASRNTGTNIQYF. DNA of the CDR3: TGTGCCAGCAGGAATACAGGGACAAACATTCAGTACTTC.

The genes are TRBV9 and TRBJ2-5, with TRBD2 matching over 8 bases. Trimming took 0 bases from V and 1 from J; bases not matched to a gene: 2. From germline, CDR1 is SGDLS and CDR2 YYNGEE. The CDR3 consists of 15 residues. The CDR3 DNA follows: TGTGCCAGCAGCGTAGCAGGACTAGCCCAAGAGACCCAGTACTTC. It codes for CASSVAGLAQETQYF.

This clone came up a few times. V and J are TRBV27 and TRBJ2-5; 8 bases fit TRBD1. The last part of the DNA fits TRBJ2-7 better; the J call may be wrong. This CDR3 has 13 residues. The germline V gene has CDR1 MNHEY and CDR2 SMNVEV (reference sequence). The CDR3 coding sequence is TGTGCCAGCAGTAAAAAGGACAGGGACGAGCAGTACTTC. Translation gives CASSKKDRDEQYF.

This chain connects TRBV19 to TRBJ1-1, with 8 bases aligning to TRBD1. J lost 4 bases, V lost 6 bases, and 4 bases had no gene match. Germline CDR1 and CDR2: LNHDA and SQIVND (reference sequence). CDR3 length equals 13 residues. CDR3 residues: CASRLTGGTEAFF. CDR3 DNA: TGTGCCAGTAGACTAACAGGGGGCACTGAAGCTTTCTTT.

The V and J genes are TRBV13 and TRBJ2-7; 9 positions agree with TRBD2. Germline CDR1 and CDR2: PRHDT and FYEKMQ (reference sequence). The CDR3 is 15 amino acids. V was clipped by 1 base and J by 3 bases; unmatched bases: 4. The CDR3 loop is CASSLELAGDYEQYF. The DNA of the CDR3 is TGTGCCAGCAGCTTAGAGTTAGCGGGAGACTACGAGCAGTACTTC.

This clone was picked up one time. The CDR3 spells CASRGVRGGYEQYF. The CDR3 coding sequence is TGTGCCAGCCGGGGCGTGAGGGGAGGCTACGAGCAGTACTTC. The chain employs TRBV2 and TRBJ2-7; a weak D match, TRBD2 (6 bases). In germline, CDR1 is SNHLY, CDR2 FYNNEI. This CDR3 region has 14 residues. V lost 8 bases to trimming and J lost 3 bases, with 17 bases between them.

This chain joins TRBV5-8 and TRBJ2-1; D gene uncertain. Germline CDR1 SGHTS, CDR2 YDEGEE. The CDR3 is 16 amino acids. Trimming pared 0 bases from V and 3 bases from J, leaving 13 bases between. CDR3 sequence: CASSLGSPAIYNEQFF. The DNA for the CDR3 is TGTGCCAGCAGCTTGGGGTCGCCTGCTATCTACAATGAGCAGTTCTTC.

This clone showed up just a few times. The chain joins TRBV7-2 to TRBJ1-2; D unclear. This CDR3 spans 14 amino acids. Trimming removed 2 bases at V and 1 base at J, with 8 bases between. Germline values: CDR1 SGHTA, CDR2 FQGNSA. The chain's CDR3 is CASSLSPDNYGYTF. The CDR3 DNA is TGTGCCAGCAGCTTATCTCCAGATAACTATGGCTACACCTTC. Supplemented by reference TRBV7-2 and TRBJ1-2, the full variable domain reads GAGVSQSPSNKVTEKGKDVELRCDPISGHTALYWYRQSLGQGLEFLIYFQGNSAPDKSGLPSDRFSAERTGGSVSTLTIQRTQQEDSAVYLCASSLSPDNYGYTFGSGTRLTVV.

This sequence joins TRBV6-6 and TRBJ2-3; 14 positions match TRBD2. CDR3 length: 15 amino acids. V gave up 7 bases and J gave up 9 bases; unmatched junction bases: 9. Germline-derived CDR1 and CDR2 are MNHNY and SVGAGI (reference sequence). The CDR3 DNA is TGTGCCAGCACCTTCGGGGGGACTAGCGGGGGAACGCAGTATTTT. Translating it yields CASTFGGTSGGTQYF.

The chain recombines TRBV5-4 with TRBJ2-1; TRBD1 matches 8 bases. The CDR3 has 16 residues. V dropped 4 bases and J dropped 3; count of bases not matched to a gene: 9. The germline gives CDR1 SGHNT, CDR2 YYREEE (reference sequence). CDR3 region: CASSEPGQDYYNEQFF. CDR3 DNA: TGTGCCAGCAGCGAGCCGGGACAGGATTACTACAATGAGCAGTTCTTC.

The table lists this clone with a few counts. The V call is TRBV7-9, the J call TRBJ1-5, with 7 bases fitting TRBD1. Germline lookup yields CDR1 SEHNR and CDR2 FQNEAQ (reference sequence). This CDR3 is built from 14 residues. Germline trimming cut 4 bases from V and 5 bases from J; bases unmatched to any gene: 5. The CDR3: CASSSTGSDQPQHF. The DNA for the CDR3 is TGTGCCAGCAGCTCGACAGGGTCAGATCAGCCCCAGCATTTT.

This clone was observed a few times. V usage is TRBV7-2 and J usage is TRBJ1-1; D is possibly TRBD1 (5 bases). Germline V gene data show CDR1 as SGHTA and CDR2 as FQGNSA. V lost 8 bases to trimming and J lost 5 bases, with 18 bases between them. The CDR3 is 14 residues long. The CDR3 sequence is CASGGGGSWTEAFF. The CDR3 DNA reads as TGTGCCAGCGGCGGGGGGGGGAGCTGGACTGAAGCTTTCTTT.

CDR3 residues: CAMRTENTEAFF. As DNA, the CDR3 is TGTGCCATGCGGACAGAGAACACTGAAGCTTTCTTT. The chain links TRBV10-3 to TRBJ1-1, with a tentative D call TRBD1 (6 bases). V lost 9 bases to trimming and J lost 1 base, with 9 bases between them. The CDR3 sequence is 12 residues long. From germline, CDR1 is ENHRY and CDR2 SYGVKD.

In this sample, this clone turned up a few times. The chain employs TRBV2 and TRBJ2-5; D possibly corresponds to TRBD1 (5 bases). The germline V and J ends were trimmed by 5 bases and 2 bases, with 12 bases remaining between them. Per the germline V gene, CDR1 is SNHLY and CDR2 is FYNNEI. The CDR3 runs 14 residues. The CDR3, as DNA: TGTGCCAGCAGTAGGGGTCGTAATCAAGAGACCCAGTACTTC. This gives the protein CASSRGRNQETQYF. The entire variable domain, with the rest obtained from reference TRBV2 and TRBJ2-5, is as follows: EPEVTQTPSHQVTQMGQEVILRCVPISNHLYFYWYRQILGQKVEFLVSFYNNEISEKSEIFDDQFSVERPDGSNFTLKIRSTKLEDSAMYFCASSRGRNQETQYFGPGTRLLVL.

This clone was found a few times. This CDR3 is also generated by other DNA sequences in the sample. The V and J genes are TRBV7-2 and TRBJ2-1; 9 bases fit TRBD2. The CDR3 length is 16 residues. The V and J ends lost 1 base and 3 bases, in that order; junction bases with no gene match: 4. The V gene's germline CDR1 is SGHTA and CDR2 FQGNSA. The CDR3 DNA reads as TGTGCCAGCAGCTTAGATAGCGGGGGTTTCTACAATGAGCAGTTCTTC. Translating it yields CASSLDSGGFYNEQFF. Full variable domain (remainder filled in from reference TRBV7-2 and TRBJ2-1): GAGVSQSPSNKVTEKGKDVELRCDPISGHTALYWYRQSLGQGLEFLIYFQGNSAPDKSGLPSDRFSAERTGGSVSTLTIQRTQQEDSAVYLCASSLDSGGFYNEQFFGPGTRLTVL.

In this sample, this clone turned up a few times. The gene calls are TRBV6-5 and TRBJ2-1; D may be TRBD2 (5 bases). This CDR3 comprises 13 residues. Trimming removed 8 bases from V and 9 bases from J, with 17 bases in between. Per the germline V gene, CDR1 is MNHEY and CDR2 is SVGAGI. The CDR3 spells CASRSSSLPEQFF. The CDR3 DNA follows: TGTGCCAGCCGCAGCTCTAGCCTCCCTGAGCAGTTCTTC.

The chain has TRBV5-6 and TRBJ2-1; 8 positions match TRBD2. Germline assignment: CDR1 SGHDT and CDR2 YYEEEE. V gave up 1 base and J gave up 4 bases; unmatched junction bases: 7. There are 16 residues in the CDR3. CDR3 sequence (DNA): TGTGCCAGCAGCTTGATTGGGACTAGAGGTTACAATGAGCAGTTCTTC. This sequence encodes CASSLIGTRGYNEQFF.

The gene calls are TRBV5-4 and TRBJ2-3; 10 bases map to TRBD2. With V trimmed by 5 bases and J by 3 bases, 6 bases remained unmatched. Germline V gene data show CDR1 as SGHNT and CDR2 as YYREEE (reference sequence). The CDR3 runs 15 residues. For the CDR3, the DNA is TGTGCCAGCAGACCGGAACTAGCGGGGACAGATACGCAGTATTTT. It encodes CASRPELAGTDTQYF. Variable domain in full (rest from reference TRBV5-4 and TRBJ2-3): ETGVTQSPTHLIKTRGQQVTLRCSSQSGHNTVSWYQQALGQGPQFIFQYYREEENGRGNFPPRFSGLQFPNYSSELNVNALELDDSALYLCASRPELAGTDTQYFGPGTRLTVL.

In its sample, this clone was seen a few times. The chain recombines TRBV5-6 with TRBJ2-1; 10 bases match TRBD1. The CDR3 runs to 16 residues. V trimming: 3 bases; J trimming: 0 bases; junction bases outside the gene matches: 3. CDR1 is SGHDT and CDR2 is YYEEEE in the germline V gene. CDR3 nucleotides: TGTGCCAGCAGCTGGGACAGGGGCAGCTCCTACAATGAGCAGTTCTTC. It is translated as CASSWDRGSSYNEQFF.

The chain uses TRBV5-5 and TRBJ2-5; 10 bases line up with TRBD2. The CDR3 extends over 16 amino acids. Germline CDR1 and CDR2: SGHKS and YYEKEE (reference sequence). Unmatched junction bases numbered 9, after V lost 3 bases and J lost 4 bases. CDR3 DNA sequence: TGTGCCAGCAGCTCCGGGACTAGCGTAGTCGGAGAGACCCAGTACTTC. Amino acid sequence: CASSSGTSVVGETQYF.

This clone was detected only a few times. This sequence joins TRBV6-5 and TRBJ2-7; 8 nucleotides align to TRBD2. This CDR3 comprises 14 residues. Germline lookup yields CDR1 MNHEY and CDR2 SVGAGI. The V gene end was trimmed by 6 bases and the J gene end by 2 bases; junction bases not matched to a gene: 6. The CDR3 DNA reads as TGTGCCAGCAGATCCCCGGGAGGGACCTACGAGCAGTACTTC. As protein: CASRSPGGTYEQYF.

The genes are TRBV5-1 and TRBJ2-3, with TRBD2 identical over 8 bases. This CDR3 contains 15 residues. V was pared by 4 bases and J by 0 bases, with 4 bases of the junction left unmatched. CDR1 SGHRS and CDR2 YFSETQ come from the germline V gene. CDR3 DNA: TGCGCCAGCAGCACCTCTAGCGGGAGCACAGATACGCAGTATTTT. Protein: CASSTSSGSTDTQYF.